A few counts support the clone carrying this TCR beta chain. The data originate from a study of blood T cell repertoires in COVID-19. Overall study: Researchers got acute and convalescent COVID-19 samples from the United States, Italy and Spain.

The J segment lost 0 bases and the V segment lost 1 base, leaving 4 bases of the junction unmatched. The CDR3 loop spans 16 amino acids. The germline CDR1 and CDR2 sequences are MNHEY and SMNVEV (reference sequence). Original analysis: Estimates of nucleated cell counts were drawn from the amplification of reference gene primers. Repertoires were generated with immunoSEQ multiplex PCR, while TCRdb's copy carries only in-frame clones and drops some. That table supplies the V and J calls and clone size; D and trimming were determined from the DNA. Among about 100,000 clones listed, 80% were seen once. The chain has TRBV27 and TRBJ1-1; 8 bases map to TRBD1. The source material was peripheral blood. The receptor's source is a man aged 70-80 years with active or convalescent COVID-19. The DNA for the CDR3 is TGTGCCAGCAGTTTATTGGGACAGGACCTGAACACTGAAGCTTTCTTT. This codes for CASSLLGQDLNTEAFF.